The 5 T cell receptor beta chains below were found in one sample sequenced in a study of beta chain features in type 1 diabetes. Broader study findings: Type 1 diabetes patients had TCRB CDR3s that were shorter (moderately but significantly so) in all four CD4+ subsets.

No cognate antigen is known for these TCRs. Sequenced material consisted of expressed TCRB transcripts (all of the isolated RNA was reverse transcribed). Generated by immunoSEQ multiplex PCR, the TCRdb table keeps only in-frame clones and is missing some. The sample consists of approximately 600,000 clones, about an eighth of them appearing once. The sample comprised naive CD4+ T cells from blood. These receptor sequences come from a man aged 25-45 years with type 1 diabetes.

This clone was observed a few times. V is TRBV30 and J is TRBJ1-2; no definite D call. CDR1 is GTSNPN and CDR2 is SVGIG in the germline V gene (reference sequence). Trimming removed 2 bases from V and 4 bases from J, with 11 bases in between. This CDR3 comprises 13 residues. CDR3 in amino acids: CAWSHGYSYGYTF. The DNA of the CDR3 is TGTGCCTGGAGTCATGGCTATTCCTATGGCTACACCTTC.

The chain joins TRBV7-2 to TRBJ2-1; no reliable D call. CDR1 is SGHTA, CDR2 FQGNSA, per germline. The CDR3 is 15 residues long. V lost 5 bases, J lost 2 bases, and 13 bases lay in between. For the CDR3, the DNA is TGTGCCAGCAGCCCCGCGGCTGTCGCCTACAATGAGCAGTTCTTC. Translation gives CASSPAAVAYNEQFF.

The chain has TRBV4-2 and TRBJ2-4, with D perhaps matching TRBD2 (5 bases). From germline, CDR1 is LGHNA and CDR2 YNFKEQ. V was clipped by 4 bases and J by 7 bases, with 14 bases between them. The CDR3 consists of 14 residues. The CDR3 spells CASSPREKGNIQYF. DNA of the CDR3: TGTGCCAGCAGCCCCCGGGAAAAAGGGAACATTCAGTACTTC.

The V call is TRBV5-1, the J call TRBJ2-3; tentatively, D is TRBD1 (6 bases). Germline values: CDR1 SGHRS, CDR2 YFSETQ. V lost 2 bases, J lost 4 bases, and 11 bases lay in between. The CDR3 covers 14 residues. This CDR3 is CASSFREGADTQYF. Here the CDR3 DNA reads TGCGCCAGCAGCTTTCGTGAGGGGGCAGATACGCAGTATTTT.

The gene calls are TRBV29-1 and TRBJ2-3; unclear D gene. Deletions cut 3 bases from V and 4 bases from J, with 14 bases between. In germline, CDR1 is SQVTM, CDR2 ANQGSEA. CDR3 size: 14 residues. The CDR3 DNA reads TGCAGCGTTGAGTTTCCCCCCCTACCAGATACGCAGTATTTT. It yields the protein CSVEFPPLPDTQYF.